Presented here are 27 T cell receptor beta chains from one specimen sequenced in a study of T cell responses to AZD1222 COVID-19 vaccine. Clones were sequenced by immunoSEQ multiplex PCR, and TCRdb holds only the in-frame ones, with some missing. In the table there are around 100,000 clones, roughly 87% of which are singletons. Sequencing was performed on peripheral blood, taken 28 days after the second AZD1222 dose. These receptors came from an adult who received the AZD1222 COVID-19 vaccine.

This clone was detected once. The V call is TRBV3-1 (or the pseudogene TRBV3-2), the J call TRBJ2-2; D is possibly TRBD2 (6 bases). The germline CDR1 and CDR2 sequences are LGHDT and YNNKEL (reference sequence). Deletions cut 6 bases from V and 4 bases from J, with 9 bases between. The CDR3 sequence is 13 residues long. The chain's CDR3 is CASRGTSTGELFF. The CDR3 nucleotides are TGTGCCAGCAGAGGGACTTCCACCGGGGAGCTGTTTTTT.

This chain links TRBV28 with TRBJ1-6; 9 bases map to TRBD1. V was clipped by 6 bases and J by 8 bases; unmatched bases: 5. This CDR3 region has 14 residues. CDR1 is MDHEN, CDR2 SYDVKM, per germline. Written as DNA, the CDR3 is TGTGCCAGCAGCCCGGGACAGGGTCATTCACCCCTCCACTTT. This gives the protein CASSPGQGHSPLHF.

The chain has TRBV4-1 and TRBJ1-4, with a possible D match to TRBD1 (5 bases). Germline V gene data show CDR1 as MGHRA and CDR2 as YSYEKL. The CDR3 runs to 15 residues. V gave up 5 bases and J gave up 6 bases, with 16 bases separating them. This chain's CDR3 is CASSSQQAGDEKLFF. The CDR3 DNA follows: TGCGCCAGCAGCTCCCAACAGGCCGGGGATGAAAAACTGTTTTTT.

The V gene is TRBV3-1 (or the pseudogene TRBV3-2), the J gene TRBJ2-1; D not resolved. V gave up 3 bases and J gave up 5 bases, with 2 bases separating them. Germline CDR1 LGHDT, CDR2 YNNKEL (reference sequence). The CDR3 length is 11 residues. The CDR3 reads CASSHDNEQFF. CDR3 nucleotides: TGTGCCAGCAGCCATGACAATGAGCAGTTCTTC.

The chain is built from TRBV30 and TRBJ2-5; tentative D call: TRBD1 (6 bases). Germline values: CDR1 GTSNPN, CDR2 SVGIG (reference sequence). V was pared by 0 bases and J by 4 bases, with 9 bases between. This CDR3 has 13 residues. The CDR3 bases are TGTGCCTGGAGTGTAAGGGGGAGAGAGACCCAGTACTTC. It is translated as CAWSVRGRETQYF.

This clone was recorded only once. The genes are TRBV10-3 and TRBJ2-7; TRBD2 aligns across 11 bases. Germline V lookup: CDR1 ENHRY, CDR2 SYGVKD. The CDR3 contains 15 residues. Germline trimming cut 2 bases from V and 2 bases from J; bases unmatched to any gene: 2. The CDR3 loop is CAISEGTSGTYEQYF. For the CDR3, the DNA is TGTGCCATCAGTGAGGGGACTAGCGGTACCTACGAGCAGTACTTC.

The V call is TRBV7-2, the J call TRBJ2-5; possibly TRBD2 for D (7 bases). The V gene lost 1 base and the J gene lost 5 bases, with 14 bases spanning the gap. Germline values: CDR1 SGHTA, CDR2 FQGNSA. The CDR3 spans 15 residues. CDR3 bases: TGTGCCAGCAGCTTAGGGCCGGGGGGCTATGAGACCCAGTACTTC. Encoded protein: CASSLGPGGYETQYF.

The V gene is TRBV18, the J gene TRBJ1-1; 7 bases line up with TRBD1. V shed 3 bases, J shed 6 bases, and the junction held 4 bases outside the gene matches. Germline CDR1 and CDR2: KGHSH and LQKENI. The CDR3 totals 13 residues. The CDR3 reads CASSPSGTAEAFF. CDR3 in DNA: TGTGCCAGCTCACCGTCCGGGACAGCTGAAGCTTTCTTT. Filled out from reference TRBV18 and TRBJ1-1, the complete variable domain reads NAGVMQNPRHLVRRRGQEARLRCSPMKGHSHVYWYRQLPEEGLKFMVYLQKENIIDESGMPKERFSAEFPKEGPSILRIQQVVRGDSAAYFCASSPSGTAEAFFGQGTRLTVV.

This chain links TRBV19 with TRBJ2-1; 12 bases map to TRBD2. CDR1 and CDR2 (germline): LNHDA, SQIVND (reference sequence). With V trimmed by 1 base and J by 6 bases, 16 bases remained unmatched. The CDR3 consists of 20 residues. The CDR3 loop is CASSIGALGGSSGRGNEQFF. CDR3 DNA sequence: TGTGCCAGTAGTATAGGGGCGCTCGGGGGCTCTAGCGGGAGGGGCAATGAGCAGTTCTTC.

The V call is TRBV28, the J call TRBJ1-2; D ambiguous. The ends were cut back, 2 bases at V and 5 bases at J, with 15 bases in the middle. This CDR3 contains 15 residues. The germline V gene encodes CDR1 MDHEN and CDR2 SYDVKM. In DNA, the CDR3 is TGTGCCAGCAGTTTACCCCTCGGAATGACTTATGGCTACACCTTC. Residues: CASSLPLGMTYGYTF.

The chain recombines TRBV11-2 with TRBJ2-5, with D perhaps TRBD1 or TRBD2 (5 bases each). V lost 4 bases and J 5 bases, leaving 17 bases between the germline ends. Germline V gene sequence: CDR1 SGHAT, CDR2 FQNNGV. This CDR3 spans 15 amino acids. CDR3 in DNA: TGTGCCAGCAGCTCCGGAATCCCCGGGGACGAGACCCAGTACTTC. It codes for CASSSGIPGDETQYF.

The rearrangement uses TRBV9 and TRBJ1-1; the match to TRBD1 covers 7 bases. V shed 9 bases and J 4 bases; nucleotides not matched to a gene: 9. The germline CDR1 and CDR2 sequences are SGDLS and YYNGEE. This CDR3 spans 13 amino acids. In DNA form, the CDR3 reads TGTGCCACTGCACAGGGGTTGGGCACTGAAGCTTTCTTT. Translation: CATAQGLGTEAFF.

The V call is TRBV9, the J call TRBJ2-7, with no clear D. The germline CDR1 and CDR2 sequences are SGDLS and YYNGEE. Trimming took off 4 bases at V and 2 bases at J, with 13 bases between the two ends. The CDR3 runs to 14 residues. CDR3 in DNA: TGTGCCAGCAGCTCCTCCCCCGGACCCTACGAGCAGTACTTC. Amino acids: CASSSSPGPYEQYF. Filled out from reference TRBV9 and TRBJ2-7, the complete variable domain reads DSGVTQTPKHLITATGQRVTLRCSPRSGDLSVYWYQQSLDQGLQFLIQYYNGEERAKGNILERFSAQQFPDLHSELNLSSLELGDSALYFCASSSSPGPYEQYFGPGTRLTVT.

In DNA form, the CDR3 reads TGTGCCAGCAGCCGACAGGGACCTGTACGCGAGCAGTACTTC. It encodes CASSRQGPVREQYF. The chain couples TRBV28 to TRBJ2-7; 7 bases fit TRBD1. In germline, CDR1 is MDHEN, CDR2 SYDVKM. Trimming took 6 bases from V and 6 from J; bases not matched to a gene: 11. The length of the CDR3 is 14 residues.

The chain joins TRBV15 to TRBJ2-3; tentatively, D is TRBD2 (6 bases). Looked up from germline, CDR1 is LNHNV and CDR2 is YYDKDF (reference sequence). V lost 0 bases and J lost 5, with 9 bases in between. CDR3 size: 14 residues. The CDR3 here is CATSRESGRDTQYF. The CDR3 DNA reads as TGTGCCACCAGCAGAGAATCCGGGAGAGATACGCAGTATTTT.

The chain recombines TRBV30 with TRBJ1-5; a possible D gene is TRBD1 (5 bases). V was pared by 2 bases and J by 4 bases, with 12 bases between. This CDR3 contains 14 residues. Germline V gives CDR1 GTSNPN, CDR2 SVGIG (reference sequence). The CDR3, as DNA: TGTGCCTGGAGTAACCGGGACCGAAATCAGCCCCAGCATTTT. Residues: CAWSNRDRNQPQHF.

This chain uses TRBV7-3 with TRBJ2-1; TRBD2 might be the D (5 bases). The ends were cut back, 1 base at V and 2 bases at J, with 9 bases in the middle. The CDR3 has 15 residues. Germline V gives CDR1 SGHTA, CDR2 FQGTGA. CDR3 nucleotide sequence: TGTGCCAGCAGCTTAAGTGGGAGCGCCTACAATGAGCAGTTCTTC. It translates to CASSLSGSAYNEQFF. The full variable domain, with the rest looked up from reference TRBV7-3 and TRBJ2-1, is GAGVSQTPSNKVTEKGKYVELRCDPISGHTALYWYRQSLGQGPEFLIYFQGTGAADDSGLPNDRFFAVRPEGSVSTLKIQRTERGDSAVYLCASSLSGSAYNEQFFGPGTRLTVL.

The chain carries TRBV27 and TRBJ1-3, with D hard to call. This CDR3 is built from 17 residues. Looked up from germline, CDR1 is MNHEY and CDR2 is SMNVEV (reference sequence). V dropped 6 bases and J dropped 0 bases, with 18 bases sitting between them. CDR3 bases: TGTGCCAGCAGCCAAAACCATCCTCTAAACTCTGGAAACACCATATATTTT. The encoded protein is CASSQNHPLNSGNTIYF.

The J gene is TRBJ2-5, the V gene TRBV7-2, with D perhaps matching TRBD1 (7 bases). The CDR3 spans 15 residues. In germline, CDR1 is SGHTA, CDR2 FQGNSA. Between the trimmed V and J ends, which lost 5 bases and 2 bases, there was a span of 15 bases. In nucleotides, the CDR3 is TGTGCCAGCAGCAACGGGGCGGGACAGCAAGAGACCCAGTACTTC. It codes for CASSNGAGQQETQYF.

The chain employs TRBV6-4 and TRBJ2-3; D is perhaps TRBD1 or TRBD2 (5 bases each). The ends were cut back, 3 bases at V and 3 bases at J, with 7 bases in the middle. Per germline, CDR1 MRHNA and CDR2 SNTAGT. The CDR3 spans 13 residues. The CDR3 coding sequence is TGTGCCAGCAGTGAAGGGGAGACAGATACGCAGTATTTT. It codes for CASSEGETDTQYF.

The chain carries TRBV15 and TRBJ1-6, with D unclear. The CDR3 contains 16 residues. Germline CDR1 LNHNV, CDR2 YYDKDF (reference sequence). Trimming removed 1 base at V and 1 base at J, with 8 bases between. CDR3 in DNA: TGTGCCACCAGCAGAGCCGGGGTTTCCTATAATTCACCCCTCCACTTT. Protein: CATSRAGVSYNSPLHF.

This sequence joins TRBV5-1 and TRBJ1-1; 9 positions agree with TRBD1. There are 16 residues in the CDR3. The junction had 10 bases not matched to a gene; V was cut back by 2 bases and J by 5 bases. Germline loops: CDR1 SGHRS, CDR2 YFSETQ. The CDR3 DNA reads TGCGCCAGCAGCTTTGCACAGGGGGCGACCGGGACTGAAGCTTTCTTT. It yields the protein CASSFAQGATGTEAFF.

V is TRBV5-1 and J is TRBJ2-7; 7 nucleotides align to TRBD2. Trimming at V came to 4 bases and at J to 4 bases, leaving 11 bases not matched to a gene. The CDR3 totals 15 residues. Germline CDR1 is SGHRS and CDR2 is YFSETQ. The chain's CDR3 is CASSPEGGRGYEQYF. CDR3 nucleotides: TGCGCCAGCAGCCCCGAGGGAGGGCGCGGATACGAGCAGTACTTC. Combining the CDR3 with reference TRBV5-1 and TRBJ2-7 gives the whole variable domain KAGVTQTPRYLIKTRGQQVTLSCSPISGHRSVSWYQQTPGQGLQFLFEYFSETQRNKGNFPGRFSGRQFSNSRSEMNVSTLELGDSALYLCASSPEGGRGYEQYFGPGTRLTVT.

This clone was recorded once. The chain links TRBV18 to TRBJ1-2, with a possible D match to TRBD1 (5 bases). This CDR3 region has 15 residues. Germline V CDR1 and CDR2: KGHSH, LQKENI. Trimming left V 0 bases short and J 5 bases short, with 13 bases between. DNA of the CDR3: TGTGCCAGCTCACCACCTGGGGGGTCTTGGTATGGCTACACCTTC. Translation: CASSPPGGSWYGYTF.

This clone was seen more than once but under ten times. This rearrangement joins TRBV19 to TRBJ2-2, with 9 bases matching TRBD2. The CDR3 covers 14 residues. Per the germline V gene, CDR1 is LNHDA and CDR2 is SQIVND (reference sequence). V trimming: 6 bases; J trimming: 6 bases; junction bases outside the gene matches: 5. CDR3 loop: CASRASGIAGELFF. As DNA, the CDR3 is TGTGCCAGTAGGGCTAGCGGGATAGCCGGGGAGCTGTTTTTT.

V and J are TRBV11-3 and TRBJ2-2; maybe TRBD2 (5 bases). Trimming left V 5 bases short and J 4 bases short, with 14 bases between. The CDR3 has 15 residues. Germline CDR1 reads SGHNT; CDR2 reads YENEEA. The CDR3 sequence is CASSPAGGITGELFF. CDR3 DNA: TGTGCCAGCAGCCCGGCAGGAGGCATCACCGGGGAGCTGTTTTTT.

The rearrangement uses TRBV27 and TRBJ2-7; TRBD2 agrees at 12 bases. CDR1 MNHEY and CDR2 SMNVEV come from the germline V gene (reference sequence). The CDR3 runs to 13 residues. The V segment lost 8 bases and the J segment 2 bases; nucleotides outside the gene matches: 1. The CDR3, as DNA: TGTGCCAGCCGGACTAGCGGGGCCTACGAGCAGTACTTC. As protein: CASRTSGAYEQYF.